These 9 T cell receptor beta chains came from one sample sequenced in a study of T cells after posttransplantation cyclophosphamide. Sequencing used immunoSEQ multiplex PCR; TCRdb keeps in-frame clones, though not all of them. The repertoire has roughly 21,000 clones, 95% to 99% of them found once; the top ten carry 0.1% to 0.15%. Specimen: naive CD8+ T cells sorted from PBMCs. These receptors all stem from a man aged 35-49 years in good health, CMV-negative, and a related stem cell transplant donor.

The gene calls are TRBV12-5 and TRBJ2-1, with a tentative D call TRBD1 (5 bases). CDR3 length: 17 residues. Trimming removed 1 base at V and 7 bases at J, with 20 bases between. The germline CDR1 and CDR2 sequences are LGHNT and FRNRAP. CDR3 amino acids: CASGLAGSPQWKNEQFF. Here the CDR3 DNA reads TGTGCTAGTGGTTTGGCAGGGTCGCCCCAATGGAAAAATGAGCAGTTCTTC.

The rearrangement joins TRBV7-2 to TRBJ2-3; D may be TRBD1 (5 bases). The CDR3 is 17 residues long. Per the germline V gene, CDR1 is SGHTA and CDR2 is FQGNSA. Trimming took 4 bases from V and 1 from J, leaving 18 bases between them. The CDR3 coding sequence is TGTGCCAGCAGCTCCCCGACAACAGGAGCCCGCACAGATACGCAGTATTTT. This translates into CASSSPTTGARTDTQYF.

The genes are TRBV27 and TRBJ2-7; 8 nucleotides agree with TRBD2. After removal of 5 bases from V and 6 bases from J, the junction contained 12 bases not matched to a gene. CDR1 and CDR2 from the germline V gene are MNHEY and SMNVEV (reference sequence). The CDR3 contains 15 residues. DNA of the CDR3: TGTGCCAGCAGTCAAAGTGGTAGCGGGGTCGGCGAGCAGTACTTC. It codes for CASSQSGSGVGEQYF.

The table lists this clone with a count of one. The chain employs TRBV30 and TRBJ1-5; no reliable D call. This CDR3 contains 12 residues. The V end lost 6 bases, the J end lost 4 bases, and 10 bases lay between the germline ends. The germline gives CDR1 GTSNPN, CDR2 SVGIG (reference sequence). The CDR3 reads CACSGFNQPQHF. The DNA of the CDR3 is TGTGCCTGCTCGGGTTTTAATCAGCCCCAGCATTTT.

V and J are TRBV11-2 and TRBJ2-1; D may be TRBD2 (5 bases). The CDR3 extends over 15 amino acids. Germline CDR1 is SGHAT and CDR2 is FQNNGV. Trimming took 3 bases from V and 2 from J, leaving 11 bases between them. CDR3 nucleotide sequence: TGTGCCAGCAGCTTGGTAGCGCCTACCTACAATGAGCAGTTCTTC. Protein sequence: CASSLVAPTYNEQFF.

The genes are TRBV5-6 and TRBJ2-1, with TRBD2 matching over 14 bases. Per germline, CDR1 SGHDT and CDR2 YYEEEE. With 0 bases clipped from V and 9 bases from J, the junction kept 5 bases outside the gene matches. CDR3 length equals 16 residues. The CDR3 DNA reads TGTGCCAGCAGCTTGGAGGGACTAGCGGGGGCCGGTGAGCAGTTCTTC. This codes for CASSLEGLAGAGEQFF.

CDR3 amino acids: CASSSLAGRETQYF. DNA for the CDR3: TGTGCCAGCAGCTCCCTGGCGGGACGAGAGACCCAGTACTTC. The rearrangement joins TRBV7-2 to TRBJ2-5; the D gene is possibly TRBD2 (6 bases). Trimming took 4 bases from V and 4 from J, leaving 13 bases between them. CDR1 and CDR2 from the germline V gene are SGHTA and FQGNSA. This CDR3 region has 14 residues.

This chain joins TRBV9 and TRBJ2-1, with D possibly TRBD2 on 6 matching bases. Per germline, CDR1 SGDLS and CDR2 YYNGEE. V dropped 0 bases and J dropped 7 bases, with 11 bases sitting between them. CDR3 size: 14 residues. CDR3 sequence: CASSVDGRWNEQFF. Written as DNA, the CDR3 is TGTGCCAGCAGCGTAGACGGGAGATGGAATGAGCAGTTCTTC.

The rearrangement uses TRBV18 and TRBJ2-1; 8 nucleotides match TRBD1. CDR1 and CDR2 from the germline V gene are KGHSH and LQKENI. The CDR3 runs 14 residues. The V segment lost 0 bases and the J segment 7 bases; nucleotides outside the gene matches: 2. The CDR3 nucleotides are TGTGCCAGCTCACCACCGGGACAGGCAAATGAGCAGTTCTTC. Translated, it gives CASSPPGQANEQFF. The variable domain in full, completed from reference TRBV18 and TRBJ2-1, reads NAGVMQNPRHLVRRRGQEARLRCSPMKGHSHVYWYRQLPEEGLKFMVYLQKENIIDESGMPKERFSAEFPKEGPSILRIQQVVRGDSAAYFCASSPPGQANEQFFGPGTRLTVL.